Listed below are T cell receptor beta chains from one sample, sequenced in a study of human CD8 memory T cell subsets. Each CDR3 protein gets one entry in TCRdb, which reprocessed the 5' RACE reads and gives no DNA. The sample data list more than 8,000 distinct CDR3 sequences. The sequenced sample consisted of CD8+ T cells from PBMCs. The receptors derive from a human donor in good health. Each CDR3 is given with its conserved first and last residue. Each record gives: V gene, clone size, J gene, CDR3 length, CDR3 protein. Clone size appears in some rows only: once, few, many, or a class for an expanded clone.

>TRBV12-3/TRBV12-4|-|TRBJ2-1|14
CASSWTGFVDEQFF
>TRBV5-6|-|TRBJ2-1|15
CASSLWDRGWSEQFF
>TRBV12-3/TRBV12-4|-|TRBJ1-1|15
CASSYLPDRHTEAFF
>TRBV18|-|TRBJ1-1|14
CASSEQGTNTEAFF
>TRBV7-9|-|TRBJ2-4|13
CASSLGARPIQYF
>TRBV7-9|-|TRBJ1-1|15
CATKGGQGRTTEAFF
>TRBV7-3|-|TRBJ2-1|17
CASSLNGASGYNNEQFF
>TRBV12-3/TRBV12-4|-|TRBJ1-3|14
CASSYDSAGNTIYF
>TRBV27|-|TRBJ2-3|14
CATIDGTTTDTQYF
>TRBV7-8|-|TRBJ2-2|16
CASSSKREGLLGELFF
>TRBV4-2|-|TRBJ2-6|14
CASSLSSGANVLTF
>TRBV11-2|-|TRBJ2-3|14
CASSLRDDTDTQYF
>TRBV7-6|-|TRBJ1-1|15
CASSFRTVMNTEAFF
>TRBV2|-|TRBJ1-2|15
CASSEAAGLNYGYTF
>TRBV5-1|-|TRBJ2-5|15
CASSLYGGRGETQYF
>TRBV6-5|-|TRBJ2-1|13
CASRGYPYNEQFF
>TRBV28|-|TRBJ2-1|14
CASTWGGGSNEQFF
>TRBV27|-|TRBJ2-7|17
CASSLKVGTSGTYEQYF
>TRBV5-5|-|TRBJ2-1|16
CASRDAGGGSHNEQFF
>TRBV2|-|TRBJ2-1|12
CASRGPYNEQFF
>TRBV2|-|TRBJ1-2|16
CASSEKRDSRAYGYTF
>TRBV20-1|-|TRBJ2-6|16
CSPRPLADMLANVLTF
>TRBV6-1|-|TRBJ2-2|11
CASTNTGELFF
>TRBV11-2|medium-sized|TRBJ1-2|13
CASSSFDKEGYTF
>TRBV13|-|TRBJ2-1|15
CASSLEGGPVNEQFF
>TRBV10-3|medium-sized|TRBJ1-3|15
CAISDSDRLGNTIYF
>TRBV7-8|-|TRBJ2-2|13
CASSRLNTGELFF
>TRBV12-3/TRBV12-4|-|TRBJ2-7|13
CASSFGGWYEQYF
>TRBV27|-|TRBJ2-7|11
CASSGGGEQYF
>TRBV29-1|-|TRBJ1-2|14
CSVEDRELNYGYTF
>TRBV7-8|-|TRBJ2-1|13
CASSWTRGDEQFF
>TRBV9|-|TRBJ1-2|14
CASSRGAGSYGYTF
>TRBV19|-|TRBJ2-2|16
CASIDYSGANTGELFF
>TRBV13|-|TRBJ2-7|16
CASSLWPAGGPYEQYF
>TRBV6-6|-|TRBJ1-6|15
CASSLSSEADSPLHF
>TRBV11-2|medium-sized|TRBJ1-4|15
CASSLGLGMSEKLFF
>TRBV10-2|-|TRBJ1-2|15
CASSESRGQRYGYTF
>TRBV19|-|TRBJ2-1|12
CASASGYNEQFF
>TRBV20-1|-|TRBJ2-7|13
CSTTSETSYEQYF
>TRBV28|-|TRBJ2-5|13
CASSLQGQETQYF
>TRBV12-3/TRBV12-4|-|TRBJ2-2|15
CANGRTSGLAGELFF
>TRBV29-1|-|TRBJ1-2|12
CSVGDSGYGYTF
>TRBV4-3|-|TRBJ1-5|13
CASSQDNSQPQHF
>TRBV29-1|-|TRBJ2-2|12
CSVTTGAGELFF
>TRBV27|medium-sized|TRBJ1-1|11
CAPGVHTEAFF
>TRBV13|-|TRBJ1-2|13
CASSHPRVYGYTF
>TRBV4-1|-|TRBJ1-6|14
CASSQGTVNSPLHF
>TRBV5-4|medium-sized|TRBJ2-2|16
CASSFLGQGFTGELFF
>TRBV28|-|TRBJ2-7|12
CASSSLGNEQYF
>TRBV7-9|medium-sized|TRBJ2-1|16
CASSPQRAGNYNEQFF
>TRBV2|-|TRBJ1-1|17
CASSGDRVEYMNTEAFF
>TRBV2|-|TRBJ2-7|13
CAIRPRGSYEQYF
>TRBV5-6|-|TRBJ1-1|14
CASSSDSELHEAFF